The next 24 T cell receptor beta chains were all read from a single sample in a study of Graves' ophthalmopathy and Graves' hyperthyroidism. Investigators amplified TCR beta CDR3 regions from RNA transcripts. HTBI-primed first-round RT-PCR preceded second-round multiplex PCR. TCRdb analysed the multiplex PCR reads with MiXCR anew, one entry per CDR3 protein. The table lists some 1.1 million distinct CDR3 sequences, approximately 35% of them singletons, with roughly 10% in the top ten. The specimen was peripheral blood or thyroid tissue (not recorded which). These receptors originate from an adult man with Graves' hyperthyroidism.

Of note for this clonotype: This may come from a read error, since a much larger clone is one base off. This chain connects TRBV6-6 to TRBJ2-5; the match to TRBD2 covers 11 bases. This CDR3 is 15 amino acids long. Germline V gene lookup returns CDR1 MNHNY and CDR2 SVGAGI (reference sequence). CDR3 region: CSSRLAGGPSETQYF. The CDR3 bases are TGTTCCAGCAGATTAGCGGGGGGGCCTTCGGAGACCCAGTACTTC.

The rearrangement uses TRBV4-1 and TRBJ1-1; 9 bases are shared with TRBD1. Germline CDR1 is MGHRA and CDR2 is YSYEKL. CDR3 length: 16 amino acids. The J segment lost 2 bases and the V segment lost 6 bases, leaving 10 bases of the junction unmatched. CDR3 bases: TGCGCCAGCAGACGCGACCGGGACAGGGTCAACACTGAAGCTTTCTTT. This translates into CASRRDRDRVNTEAFF.

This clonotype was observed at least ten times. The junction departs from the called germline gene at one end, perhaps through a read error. The CDR3 coding sequence is TGTGCCTCCCGGTCCACCCACGACGCTGAGGCTTTCTTT. It yields the protein CASRSTHDAEAFF. This chain uses TRBV7-9 with TRBJ1-1; D gene unclear. The CDR3 runs 13 residues. Germline V lookup: CDR1 SEHNR, CDR2 FQNEAQ (reference sequence).

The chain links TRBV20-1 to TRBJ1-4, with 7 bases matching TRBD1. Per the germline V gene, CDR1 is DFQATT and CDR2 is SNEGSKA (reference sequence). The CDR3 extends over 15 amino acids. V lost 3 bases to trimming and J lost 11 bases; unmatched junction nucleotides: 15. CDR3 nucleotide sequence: TGCAGTGCTAGTCCGGGGGTACAGGGGTATCGGAAACTGTTTTTT. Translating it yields CSASPGVQGYRKLFF.

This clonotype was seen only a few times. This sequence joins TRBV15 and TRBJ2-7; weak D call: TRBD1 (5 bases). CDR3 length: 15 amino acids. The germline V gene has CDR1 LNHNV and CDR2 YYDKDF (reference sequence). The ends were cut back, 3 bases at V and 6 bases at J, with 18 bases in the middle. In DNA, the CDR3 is TGTGCCACCAGCAGCGATGGGGCGAGGCGTAGCGAGCAGTACTTC. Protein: CATSSDGARRSEQYF.

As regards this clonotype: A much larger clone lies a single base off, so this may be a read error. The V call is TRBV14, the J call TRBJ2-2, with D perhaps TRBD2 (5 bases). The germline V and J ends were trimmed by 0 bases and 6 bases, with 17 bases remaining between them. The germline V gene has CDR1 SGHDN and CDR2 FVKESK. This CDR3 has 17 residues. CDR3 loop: CASSQDIRRTYAGELFF. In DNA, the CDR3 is TGTGCCAGCAGCCAAGATATACGCAGGACTTACGCCGGGGAGCTGTTTTTT.

The CDR3 region is CASSSTGTGGLKTQYF. The DNA for the CDR3 is TGTGCCAGCAGTTCGACCGGGACAGGGGGCTTGAAGACCCAGTACTTC. The chain uses TRBV7-9 and TRBJ2-5, with TRBD1 identical over 12 bases. There are 16 residues in the CDR3. The junction had 11 bases not matched to a gene; V was cut back by 6 bases and J by 6 bases. Germline CDR1 and CDR2: SEHNR and FQNEAQ (reference sequence).

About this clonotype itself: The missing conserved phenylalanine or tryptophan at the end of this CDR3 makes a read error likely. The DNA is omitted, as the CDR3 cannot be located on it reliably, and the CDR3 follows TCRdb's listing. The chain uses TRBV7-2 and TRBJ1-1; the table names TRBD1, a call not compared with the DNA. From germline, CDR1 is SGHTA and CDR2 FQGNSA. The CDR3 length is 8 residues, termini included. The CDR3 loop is CASSLERT.

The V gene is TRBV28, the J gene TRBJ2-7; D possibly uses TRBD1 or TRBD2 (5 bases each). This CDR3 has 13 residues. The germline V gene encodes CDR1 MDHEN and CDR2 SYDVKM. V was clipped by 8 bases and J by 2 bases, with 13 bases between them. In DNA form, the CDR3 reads TGTGCCAGCCTACTTGTGGGGGCCTACGAGCAGTACTTC. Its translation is CASLLVGAYEQYF.

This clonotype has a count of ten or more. The CDR3 nucleotides read TGTGCCAGCAGCCAAGACGGAAGACTCATCTCCTATAATTCACCCCTCCACTTT. Translated, it gives CASSQDGRLISYNSPLHF. This rearrangement joins TRBV7-9 to TRBJ1-6, with D hard to call. CDR3 length equals 18 residues. V lost 5 bases, J lost 0 bases, and 17 bases lay in between. Looked up from germline, CDR1 is SEHNR and CDR2 is FQNEAQ (reference sequence).

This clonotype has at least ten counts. The CDR3 loop reads CASSPSGDGTQYF. Here the CDR3 DNA reads TGTGCCAGCTCACCATCGGGGGACGGGACCCAGTACTTC. The V gene is TRBV18, the J gene TRBJ2-5, with D perhaps TRBD2 (6 bases). This CDR3 contains 13 residues. Germline V gene sequence: CDR1 KGHSH, CDR2 LQKENI. The V and J ends lost 2 bases and 7 bases respectively, with 11 bases between them.

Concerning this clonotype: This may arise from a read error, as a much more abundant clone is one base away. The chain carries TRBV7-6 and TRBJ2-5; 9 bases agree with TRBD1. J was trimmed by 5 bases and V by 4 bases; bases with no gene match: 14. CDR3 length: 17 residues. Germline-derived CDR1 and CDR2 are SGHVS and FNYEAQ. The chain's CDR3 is CASSSGTGSVMMETQYF. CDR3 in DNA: TGTGCCAGCAGCTCAGGGACAGGGTCGGTTATGATGGAGACCCAGTACTTC.

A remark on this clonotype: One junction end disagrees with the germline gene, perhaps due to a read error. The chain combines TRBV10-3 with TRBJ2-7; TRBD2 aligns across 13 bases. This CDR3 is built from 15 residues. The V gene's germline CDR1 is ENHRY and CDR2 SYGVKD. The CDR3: CASSGTSGTAYEQYF. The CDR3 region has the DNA TGTGCCAGCAGTGGGACTAGCGGGACAGCCTACGAGCAGTACTTC.

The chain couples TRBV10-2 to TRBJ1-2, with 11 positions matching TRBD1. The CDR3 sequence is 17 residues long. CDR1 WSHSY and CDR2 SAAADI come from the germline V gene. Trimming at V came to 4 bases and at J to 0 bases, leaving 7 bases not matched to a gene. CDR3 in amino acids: CASSAPGQGGANYGYTF. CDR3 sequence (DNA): TGCGCCAGCAGTGCACCGGGACAGGGGGGAGCTAACTATGGCTACACCTTC.

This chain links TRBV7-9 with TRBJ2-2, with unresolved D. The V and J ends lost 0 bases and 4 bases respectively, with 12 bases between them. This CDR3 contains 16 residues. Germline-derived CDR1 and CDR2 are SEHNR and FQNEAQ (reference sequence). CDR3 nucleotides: TGTGCCAGCAGCTTAGCTGTACGACTTGTCACCGGGGAGCTGTTTTTT. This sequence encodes CASSLAVRLVTGELFF.

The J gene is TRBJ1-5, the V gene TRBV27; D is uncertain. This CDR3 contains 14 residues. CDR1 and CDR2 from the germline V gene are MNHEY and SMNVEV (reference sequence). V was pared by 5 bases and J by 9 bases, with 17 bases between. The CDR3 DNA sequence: TGTGCCAGCAGTCCCCACGACTGGTTACCGCCCCAGCATTTT. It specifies CASSPHDWLPPQHF.

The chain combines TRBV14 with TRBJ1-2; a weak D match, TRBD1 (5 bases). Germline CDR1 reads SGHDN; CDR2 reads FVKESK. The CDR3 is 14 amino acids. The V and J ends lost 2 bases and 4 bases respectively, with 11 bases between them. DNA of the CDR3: TGTGCCAGCAGCCAAATCGGGGGGACCTATGGCTACACCTTC. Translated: CASSQIGGTYGYTF.

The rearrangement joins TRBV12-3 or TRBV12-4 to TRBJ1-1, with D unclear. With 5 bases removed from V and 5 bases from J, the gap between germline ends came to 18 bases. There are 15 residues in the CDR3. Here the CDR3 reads CASSLRRGWLTEAFF. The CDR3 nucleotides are TGTGCCAGCAGTCTCCGGCGAGGGTGGCTAACTGAAGCTTTCTTT.

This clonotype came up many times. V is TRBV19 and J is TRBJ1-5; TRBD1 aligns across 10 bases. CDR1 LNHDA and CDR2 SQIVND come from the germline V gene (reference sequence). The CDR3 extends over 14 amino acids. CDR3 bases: TGTGCTACGTATACGGGACAGGGGTTTCAGCCCCAGCATTTT. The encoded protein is CATYTGQGFQPQHF.

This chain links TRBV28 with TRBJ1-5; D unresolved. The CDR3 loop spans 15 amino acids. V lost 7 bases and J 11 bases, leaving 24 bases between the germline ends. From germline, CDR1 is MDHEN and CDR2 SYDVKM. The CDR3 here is CASTTSGRSQETQHF. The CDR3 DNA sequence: TGTGCCAGCACAACTAGCGGGAGGTCCCAAGAGACCCAGCATTTT. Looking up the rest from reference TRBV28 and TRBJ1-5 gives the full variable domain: DVKVTQSSRYLVKRTGEKVFLECVQDMDHENMFWYRQDPGLGLRLIYFSYDVKMKEKGDIPEGYSVSREKKERFSLILESASTNQTSMYLCASTTSGRSQETQHFGDGTRLSIL.

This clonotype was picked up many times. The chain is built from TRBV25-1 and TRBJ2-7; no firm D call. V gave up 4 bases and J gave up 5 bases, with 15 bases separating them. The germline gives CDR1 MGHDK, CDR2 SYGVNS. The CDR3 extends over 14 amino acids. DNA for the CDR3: TGTGCCAGCAGTGGCTGGGATCCCTGGGACGAGCAGTACTTC. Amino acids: CASSGWDPWDEQYF.

CDR3 region: CASSADGRDYEQYF. The CDR3 DNA reads TGCGCCAGCAGTGCGGACGGGAGGGACTACGAGCAGTACTTC. The genes are TRBV10-2 and TRBJ2-7; TRBD2 matches at 8 bases. Germline V lookup: CDR1 WSHSY, CDR2 SAAADI. The CDR3 extends over 14 amino acids. V was pared by 4 bases and J by 3 bases, with 5 bases of the junction left unmatched.

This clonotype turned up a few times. CDR3 loop: CASSQDGRLNTEAFF. The CDR3 DNA reads as TGCGCCAGCAGCCAAGATGGACGGCTGAACACTGAAGCTTTCTTT. The chain recombines TRBV4-3 with TRBJ1-1; D remains ambiguous. Germline-derived CDR1 and CDR2 are LGHNA and YSLEER. The CDR3 loop spans 15 amino acids. The germline V and J ends were trimmed by 0 bases and 0 bases, with 8 bases remaining between them.

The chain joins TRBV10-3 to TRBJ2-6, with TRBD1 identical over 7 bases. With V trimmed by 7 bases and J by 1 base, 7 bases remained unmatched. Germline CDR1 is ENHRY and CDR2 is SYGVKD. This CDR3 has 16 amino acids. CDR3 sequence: CAINRDSWSGANVLTF. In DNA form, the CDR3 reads TGTGCCATCAACCGGGACAGTTGGTCTGGGGCCAACGTCCTGACTTTC.